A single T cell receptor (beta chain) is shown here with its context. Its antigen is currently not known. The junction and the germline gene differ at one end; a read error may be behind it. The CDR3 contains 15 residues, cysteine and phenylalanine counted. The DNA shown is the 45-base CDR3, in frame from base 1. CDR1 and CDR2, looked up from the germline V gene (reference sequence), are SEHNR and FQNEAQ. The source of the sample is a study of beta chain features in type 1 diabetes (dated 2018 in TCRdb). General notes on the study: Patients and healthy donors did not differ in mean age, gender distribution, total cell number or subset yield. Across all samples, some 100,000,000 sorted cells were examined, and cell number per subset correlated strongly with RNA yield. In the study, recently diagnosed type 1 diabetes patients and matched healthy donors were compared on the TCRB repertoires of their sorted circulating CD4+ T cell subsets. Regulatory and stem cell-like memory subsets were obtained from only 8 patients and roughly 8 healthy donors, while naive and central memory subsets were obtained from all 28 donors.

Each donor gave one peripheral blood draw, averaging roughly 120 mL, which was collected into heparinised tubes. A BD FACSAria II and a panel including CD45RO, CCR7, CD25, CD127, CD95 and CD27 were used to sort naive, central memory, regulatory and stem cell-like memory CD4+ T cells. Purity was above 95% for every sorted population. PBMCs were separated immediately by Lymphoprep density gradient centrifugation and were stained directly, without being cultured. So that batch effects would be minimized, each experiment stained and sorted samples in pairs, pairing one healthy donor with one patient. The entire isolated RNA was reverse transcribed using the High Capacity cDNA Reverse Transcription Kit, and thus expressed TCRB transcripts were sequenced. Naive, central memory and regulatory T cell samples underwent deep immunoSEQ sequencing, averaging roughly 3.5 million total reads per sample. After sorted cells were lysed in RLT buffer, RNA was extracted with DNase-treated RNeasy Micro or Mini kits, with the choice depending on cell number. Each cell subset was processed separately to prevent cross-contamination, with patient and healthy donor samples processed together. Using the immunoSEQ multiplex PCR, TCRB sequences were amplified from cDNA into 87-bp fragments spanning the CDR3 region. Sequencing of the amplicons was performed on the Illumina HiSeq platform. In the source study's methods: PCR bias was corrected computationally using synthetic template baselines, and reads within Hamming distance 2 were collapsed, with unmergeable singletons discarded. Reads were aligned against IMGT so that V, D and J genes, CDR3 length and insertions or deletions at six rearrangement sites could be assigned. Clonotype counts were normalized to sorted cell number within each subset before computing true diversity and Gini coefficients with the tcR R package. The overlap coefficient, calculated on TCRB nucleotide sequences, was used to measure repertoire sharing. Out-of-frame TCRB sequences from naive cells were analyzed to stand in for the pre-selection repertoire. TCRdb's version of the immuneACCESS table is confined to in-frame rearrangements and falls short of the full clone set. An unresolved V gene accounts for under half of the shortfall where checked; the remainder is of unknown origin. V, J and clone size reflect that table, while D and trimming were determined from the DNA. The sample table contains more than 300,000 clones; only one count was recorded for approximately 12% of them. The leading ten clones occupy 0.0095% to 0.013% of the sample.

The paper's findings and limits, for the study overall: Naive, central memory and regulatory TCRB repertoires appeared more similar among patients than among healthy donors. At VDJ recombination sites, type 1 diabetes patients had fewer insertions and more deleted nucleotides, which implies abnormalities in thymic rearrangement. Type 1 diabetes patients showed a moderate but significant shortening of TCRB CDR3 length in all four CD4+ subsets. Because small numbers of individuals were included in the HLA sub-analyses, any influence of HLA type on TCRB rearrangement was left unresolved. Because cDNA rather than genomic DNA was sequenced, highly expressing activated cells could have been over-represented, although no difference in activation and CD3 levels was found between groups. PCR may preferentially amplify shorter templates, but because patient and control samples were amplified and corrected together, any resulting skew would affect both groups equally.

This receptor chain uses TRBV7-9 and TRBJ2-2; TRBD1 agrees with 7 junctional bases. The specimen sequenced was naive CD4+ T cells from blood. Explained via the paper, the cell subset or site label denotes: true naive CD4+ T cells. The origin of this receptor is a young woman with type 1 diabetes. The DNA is TGTGCCACCAGCTGGTCAGGGGGGAACACCGGGGAGCTGTTTTTT. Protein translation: CATSWSGGNTGELFF.